This T cell receptor beta chain was sequenced for a study of OX40 agonist ivuxolimab in advanced cancers. About the study as a whole: Ivuxolimab was an agonistic, fully human IgG2 monoclonal antibody directed against OX40 (CD134), a costimulatory receptor. Peripheral TCRbeta sequencing aimed to test whether ivuxolimab altered TCR sequence diversity and caused clonal T-cell expansion. Partial responses were achieved by three dose-escalation patients, of whom one had hepatocellular carcinoma and two had cutaneous melanoma. Of the approximately 50 patients in dose escalation, 19 had hepatocellular carcinoma, roughly 15 had melanoma, 9 had renal cell carcinoma and 9 had head and neck cancer. The paper describes the monotherapy dose-escalation part (N of about 47 patients) of the phase I trial of ivuxolimab. Patients were allowed to have had prior anti-PD-1, anti-PD-L1 or anti-CTLA-4 therapy, and 30% to 40% of the dose-escalation patients had previously received checkpoint inhibitors. A male proportion of 82.7% and a mean age of about 60 years, ranging from roughly 23 to 80, were recorded for the dose-escalation cohort. Intravenous ivuxolimab was administered to patients every 2 weeks at six dose levels: 0.01, 0.1, 0.3, 1.5, 3 and 10 mg/kg.

A word on this clone: What antigen it recognizes has not been identified. No per-base quality is available; no much larger clone lies one base away.

Genomic DNA was extracted from sorted cells for sequencing of the TCRbeta CDR3 region. The immunoSEQ Assay was used to sequence the TCRbeta CDR3 regions. The source is immuneACCESS, and TCRdb retained only in-frame sequences with V and J called. Part of the clones is not carried over; for the studies checked, unresolved V genes explain less than half of this, and the remainder is unexplained. The sample table lists approximately 50,000 clones, 75% to 80% of them with a count of one. The ten largest clones take up 2% to 3% of the sample. The trial excluded patients who had a history of autoimmune disease or were on systemic immunosuppression. Peripheral blood for TCR sequencing was collected from all dose cohorts at baseline, on cycle 4 day 1, and on cycle 7 day 1. Samples came from an open-label, multicenter, first-in-human phase I dose-escalation trial of ivuxolimab. Adults with locally advanced or metastatic melanoma, renal cell, hepatocellular, or head and neck squamous cell carcinoma were enrolled in the trial. Before TCR sequencing, CD4+ T cells and CD8+ T cells from peripheral blood were sorted into separate populations.

Overall results and qualifications from the work: Low levels of normalized T-cell clonal expansion were also seen in some patients who did not respond. At doses of 0.1 to 3.0 mg/kg, clonal expansion of both CD4+ and CD8+ T cells in blood was seen between baseline and week 6. On average, CD8+ T cells showed more expanded clones than CD4+ T cells after ivuxolimab. In partial responders in the 0.1-3.0 mg/kg groups, normalized peripheral clonal expansion was found to be among the lowest, especially among CD8+ T cells. Antigen specificity was not determined for the clonally expanded peripheral T cells.

Including the terminal cysteine and phenylalanine, the CDR3 comprises 13 residues. The kept DNA is CDR3 alone, 39 bases in frame from the first base. V was cut back by 5 bases and J by 4 bases, leaving a gap of 9 bases between them. According to the germline V gene, CDR1 reads SGHTA and CDR2 reads FQGNSA. Material: CD4+ or CD8+ T cells sorted from blood, obtained in a trial of the OX40 agonist ivuxolimab. The chain links TRBV7-2 with TRBJ1-5, with the identity of the D gene unclear. The clonotype originates from an adult with an advanced solid tumor such as melanoma, head and neck, liver or kidney cancer. Here the CDR3 is given as CASSPRPNQPQHF. The nucleotide sequence is given as TGTGCCAGCAGCCCCCGGCCTAATCAGCCCCAGCATTTT.